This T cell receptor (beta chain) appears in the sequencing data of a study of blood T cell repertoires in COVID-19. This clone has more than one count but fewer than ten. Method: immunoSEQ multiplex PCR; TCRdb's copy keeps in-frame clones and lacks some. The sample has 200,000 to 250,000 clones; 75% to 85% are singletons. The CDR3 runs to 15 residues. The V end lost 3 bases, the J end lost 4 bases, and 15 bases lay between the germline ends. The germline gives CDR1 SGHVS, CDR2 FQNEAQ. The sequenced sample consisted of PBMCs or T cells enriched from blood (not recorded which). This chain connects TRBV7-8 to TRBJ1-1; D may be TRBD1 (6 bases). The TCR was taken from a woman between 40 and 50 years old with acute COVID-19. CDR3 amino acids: CASSFSGAGGTEAFF. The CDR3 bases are TGTGCCAGCAGCTTTTCGGGGGCGGGAGGCACTGAAGCTTTCTTT.